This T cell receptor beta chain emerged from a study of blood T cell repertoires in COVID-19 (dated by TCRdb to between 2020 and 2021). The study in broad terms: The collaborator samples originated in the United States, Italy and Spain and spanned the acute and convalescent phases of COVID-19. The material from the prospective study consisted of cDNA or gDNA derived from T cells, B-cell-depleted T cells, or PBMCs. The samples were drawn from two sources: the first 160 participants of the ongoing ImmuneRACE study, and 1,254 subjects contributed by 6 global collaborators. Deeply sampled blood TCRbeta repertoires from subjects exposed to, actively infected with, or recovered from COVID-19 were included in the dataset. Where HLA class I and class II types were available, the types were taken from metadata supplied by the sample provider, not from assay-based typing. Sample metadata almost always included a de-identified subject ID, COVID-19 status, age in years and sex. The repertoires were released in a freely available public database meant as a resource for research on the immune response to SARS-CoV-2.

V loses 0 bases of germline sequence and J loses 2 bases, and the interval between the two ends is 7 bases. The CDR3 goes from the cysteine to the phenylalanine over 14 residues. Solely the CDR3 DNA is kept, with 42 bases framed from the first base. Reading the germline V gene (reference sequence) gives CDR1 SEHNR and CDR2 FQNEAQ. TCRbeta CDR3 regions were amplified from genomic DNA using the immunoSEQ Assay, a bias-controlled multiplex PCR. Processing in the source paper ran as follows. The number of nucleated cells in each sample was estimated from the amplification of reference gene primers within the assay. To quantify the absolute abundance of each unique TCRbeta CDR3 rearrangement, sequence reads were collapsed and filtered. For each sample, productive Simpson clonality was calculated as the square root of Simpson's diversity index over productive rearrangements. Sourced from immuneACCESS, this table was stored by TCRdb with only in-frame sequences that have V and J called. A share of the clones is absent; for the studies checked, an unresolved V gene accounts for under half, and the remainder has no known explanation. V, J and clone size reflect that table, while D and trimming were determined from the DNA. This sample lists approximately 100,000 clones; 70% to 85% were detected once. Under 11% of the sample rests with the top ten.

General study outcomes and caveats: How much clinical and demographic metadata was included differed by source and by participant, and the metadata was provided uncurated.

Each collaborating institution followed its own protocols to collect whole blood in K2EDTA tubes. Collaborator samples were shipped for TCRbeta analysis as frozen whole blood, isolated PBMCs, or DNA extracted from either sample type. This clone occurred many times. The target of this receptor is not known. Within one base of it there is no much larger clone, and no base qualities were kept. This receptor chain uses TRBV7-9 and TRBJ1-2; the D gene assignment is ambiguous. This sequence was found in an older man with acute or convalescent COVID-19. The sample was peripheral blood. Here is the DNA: TGTGCCAGCAGCTTAGCGTTGGAGAACTATGGCTACACCTTC. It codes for CASSLALENYGYTF. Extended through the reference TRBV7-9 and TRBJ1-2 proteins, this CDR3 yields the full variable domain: DTGVSQNPRHKITKRGQNVTFRCDPISEHNRLYWYRQTLGQGPEFLTYFQNEAQLEKSRLLSDRFSAERPKGSFSTLEIQRTEQGDSAMYLCASSLALENYGYTFGSGTRLTVV.